Below are 29 T cell receptor beta chains sequenced from a single sample in a study of T-cell reconstitution after alpha-beta-depleted transplantation in children. The library targeted TCRbeta and was prepared with unique molecular identifiers. MiXCR, applied by TCRdb to the PCR reads, yields one record per CDR3 protein. Among 780,000 or so distinct CDR3 sequences, roughly 15% were seen once, and the ten largest hold under 6%. The specimen was PBMCs, mostly from graft donor cells, collected 360 days after TCRalphabeta/CD19-depleted stem cell transplant. All receptors come from a male patient between 10 and 17 years old who had a stem cell transplant for acute lymphoblastic leukemia, so the T cells may come from the graft donor.

The chain has TRBV12-3 or TRBV12-4 and TRBJ2-2; D is unresolved. CDR3 size: 14 residues. Trimming took off 5 bases at V and 1 base at J, with 8 bases between the two ends. For the CDR3, the DNA is TGTGCCAGCAGTCAGTCGATGAACACCGGGGAGCTGTTTTTT. It encodes CASSQSMNTGELFF.

This sequence joins TRBV7-9 and TRBJ2-1; 9 bases align to TRBD1. Germline V lookup: CDR1 SEHNR, CDR2 FQNEAQ (reference sequence). V lost 4 bases, J lost 4 bases, and 11 bases stayed unmatched. The CDR3 covers 17 residues. DNA of the CDR3: TGTGCCAGCAGCTCCATACTTTCCGGGACAGGGTACAATGAGCAGTTCTTC. This encodes CASSSILSGTGYNEQFF.

The chain links TRBV7-8 to TRBJ2-1; a possible D gene is TRBD2 (6 bases). V was pared by 5 bases and J by 4 bases, with 18 bases between. Per the germline V gene, CDR1 is SGHVS and CDR2 is FQNEAQ. CDR3 size: 16 residues. The CDR3 nucleotides read TGTGCCAGCAGCGACCATGGCGGGACTCAGTACAATGAGCAGTTCTTC. Its protein is CASSDHGGTQYNEQFF.

V and J are TRBV12-3 or TRBV12-4 and TRBJ1-5; possible D gene TRBD1, 6 bases. CDR3 length: 17 residues. V gave up 2 bases and J gave up 1 base, with 15 bases separating them. DNA for the CDR3: TGTGCCAGCAGTTTACCGAGGACAAGGGGGAGCAATCAGCCCCAGCATTTT. Amino acid sequence: CASSLPRTRGSNQPQHF.

This clonotype was seen a few times. The V gene is TRBV4-1, the J gene TRBJ2-3; D unclear. V lost 0 bases to trimming and J lost 6 bases, with 4 bases between them. Germline assignment: CDR1 MGHRA and CDR2 YSYEKL. CDR3 length: 12 amino acids. This CDR3 reads CASSQEDDTQYF. For the CDR3, the DNA is TGCGCCAGCAGCCAAGAAGACGATACGCAGTATTTT.

In this sample, this clonotype turned up many times. The V gene is TRBV2, the J gene TRBJ2-1; 9 nucleotides align to TRBD1. Germline V gives CDR1 SNHLY, CDR2 FYNNEI. With V trimmed by 7 bases and J by 2 bases, 6 bases remained unmatched. The CDR3 totals 15 residues. The CDR3 here is CASNGQGRPYNEQFF. The DNA of the CDR3 is TGTGCCAGCAATGGACAGGGGAGACCCTACAATGAGCAGTTCTTC.

This rearrangement joins TRBV12-3 or TRBV12-4 to TRBJ2-7; 11 bases are a match to TRBD2. V dropped 6 bases and J dropped 4; count of bases not matched to a gene: 5. The CDR3 is 14 amino acids. For the CDR3, the DNA is TGTGCCAGCAGACGTAGCGGGAGGGGGTACGAGCAGTACTTC. The encoded protein is CASRRSGRGYEQYF.

This clonotype was seen only a few times. The chain uses TRBV13 and TRBJ2-3; 7 bases agree with TRBD2. The length of the CDR3 is 19 residues. The germline V gene encodes CDR1 PRHDT and CDR2 FYEKMQ (reference sequence). The ends lost 3 bases at V and 1 base at J; junction bases unmatched: 16. CDR3 DNA: TGTGCCAGCAGCTTCAAACCCCTGGGACTATCGTCAGGCACAGATACGCAGTATTTT. This gives the protein CASSFKPLGLSSGTDTQYF.

This clonotype was seen more than once but under ten times. The rearrangement uses TRBV7-8 and TRBJ1-1; no reliable D call. There are 14 residues in the CDR3. The germline V gene encodes CDR1 SGHVS and CDR2 FQNEAQ. The V gene lost 0 bases and the J gene lost 7 bases, with 12 bases spanning the gap. The CDR3 region has the DNA TGTGCCAGCAGCTTAGCGATGGCCACAATTGAAGCTTTCTTT. Amino acid sequence: CASSLAMATIEAFF.

The CDR3 protein is CAISEGPGDQPQHF. For the CDR3, the DNA is TGTGCCATCAGTGAGGGTCCGGGCGATCAGCCCCAGCATTTT. The chain has TRBV10-3 and TRBJ1-5; D gene uncertain. Germline V gives CDR1 ENHRY, CDR2 SYGVKD. V was shortened by 2 bases and J by 5 bases, with 10 bases between the two germline ends. The CDR3 runs to 14 residues.

This clonotype was seen many times. The chain joins TRBV6-2 or TRBV6-3 to TRBJ2-7, with TRBD2 matching 8 bases. The CDR3 is 14 residues long. The junction had 5 bases not matched to a gene; V was cut back by 2 bases and J by 5 bases. Germline V CDR1 and CDR2: MNHEY, SVGEGT. The CDR3 coding sequence is TGTGCCAGCAGTTACATACCGGGAGGGGACGAGCAGTACTTC. Its translation is CASSYIPGGDEQYF.

V and J are TRBV6-2 or TRBV6-3 and TRBJ1-3, with a weak D call TRBD1 (5 bases). Germline CDR1 MNHEY, CDR2 SVGEGT. The CDR3 runs to 15 residues. The V end was cut by 4 bases, the J end by 4 bases, with 14 bases between. CDR3 in amino acids: CASSSHQGLGNTIYF. CDR3 nucleotides: TGTGCCAGCAGTTCCCATCAGGGCCTCGGAAACACCATATATTTT.

This sequence joins TRBV7-6 and TRBJ2-2; TRBD2 matches 7 bases. V shed 1 base and J 3 bases; nucleotides not matched to a gene: 8. The CDR3 covers 17 residues. Germline loops: CDR1 SGHVS, CDR2 FNYEAQ. CDR3 nucleotides: TGTGCCAGCAGCTTAGAAGCGACGGGAGGTTACACCGGGGAGCTGTTTTTT. This codes for CASSLEATGGYTGELFF. The full variable domain, completed using reference TRBV7-6 and TRBJ2-2, is GAGVSQSPRYKVTKRGQDVALRCDPISGHVSLYWYRQALGQGPEFLTYFNYEAQQDKSGLPNDRFSAERPEGSISTLTIQRTEQRDSAMYRCASSLEATGGYTGELFFGEGSRLTVL.

This chain connects TRBV3-1 to TRBJ2-1; 9 positions match TRBD2. J was trimmed by 4 bases and V by 4 bases; bases with no gene match: 8. Germline CDR1 and CDR2: LGHDT and YNNKEL (reference sequence). CDR3 length: 16 residues. This CDR3 reads CASSLSGREGYNEQFF. The CDR3 region has the DNA TGTGCCAGCAGCCTTAGCGGGAGAGAGGGGTACAATGAGCAGTTCTTC.

This clonotype was recorded a few times. The chain uses TRBV18 and TRBJ1-2; no firm D call. The CDR3 covers 15 residues. Trimming pared 3 bases from V and 0 bases from J, leaving 11 bases between. Germline V gives CDR1 KGHSH, CDR2 LQKENI. The CDR3 DNA reads TGTGCCAGCTCACCTTTCGACATATCTAACTATGGCTACACCTTC. Amino acid sequence: CASSPFDISNYGYTF. Supplemented by reference TRBV18 and TRBJ1-2, the full variable domain reads NAGVMQNPRHLVRRRGQEARLRCSPMKGHSHVYWYRQLPEEGLKFMVYLQKENIIDESGMPKERFSAEFPKEGPSILRIQQVVRGDSAAYFCASSPFDISNYGYTFGSGTRLTVV.

This clonotype was counted only a few times. This chain connects TRBV29-1 to TRBJ2-3; 7 nucleotides agree with TRBD2. The germline V gene has CDR1 SQVTM and CDR2 ANQGSEA. The V and J ends lost 3 bases and 3 bases, in that order; junction bases with no gene match: 3. CDR3 length equals 13 residues. The CDR3 sequence is CSVEGAGTDTQYF. The CDR3 DNA reads as TGCAGCGTTGAGGGAGCGGGAACAGATACGCAGTATTTT.

V gene TRBV29-1 combines with J gene TRBJ2-2; D gene uncertain. Germline CDR1 is SQVTM and CDR2 is ANQGSEA. Trimming cost V 5 bases and J 5 bases, with 15 bases left between them. This CDR3 spans 14 amino acids. The CDR3 nucleotides are TGCAGCGTTCAACCTCAATCCTTAACCGGGGAGCTGTTTTTT. Encoded protein: CSVQPQSLTGELFF.

Only a few counts were recorded for this clonotype. The chain has TRBV5-1 and TRBJ2-7; maybe TRBD2 (6 bases). V was cut by 3 bases and J by 9 bases, with 19 bases left in between. Germline lookup yields CDR1 SGHRS and CDR2 YFSETQ. The CDR3 loop spans 14 amino acids. CDR3 in DNA: TGCGCCAGCAGCTCCCGACTAGAGGCCCAGCGGCAGTACTTC. Protein: CASSSRLEAQRQYF.

The V and J genes are TRBV3-1 and TRBJ2-6; D is possibly TRBD1 (6 bases). Trimming cost V 1 base and J 4 bases, with 17 bases left between them. This CDR3 is 18 amino acids long. The germline gives CDR1 LGHDT, CDR2 YNNKEL (reference sequence). CDR3 nucleotides: TGTGCCAGCAGCCAAGCCCTCCCCGCCGGGACAGGGGCCAACGTCCTGACTTTC. Protein: CASSQALPAGTGANVLTF.

The rearrangement uses TRBV5-1 and TRBJ1-4; 9 nucleotides align to TRBD1. This CDR3 is built from 14 residues. The germline V gene has CDR1 SGHRS and CDR2 YFSETQ. Losses at the gene ends were 4 bases for V and 8 bases for J; bases not matched to a gene: 6. CDR3: CASSPQGASEKLFF. The CDR3 DNA sequence: TGCGCCAGCAGCCCACAGGGGGCAAGCGAAAAACTGTTTTTT.

This clonotype was counted ten times or more. This chain connects TRBV5-6 to TRBJ2-4; D tentatively reads TRBD1 or TRBD2 (5 bases each). Looked up from germline, CDR1 is SGHDT and CDR2 is YYEEEE. This CDR3 has 14 amino acids. V lost 6 bases and J 1 base, leaving 11 bases between the germline ends. The CDR3 is CASTLRGAKNIQYF. The CDR3 DNA sequence: TGTGCCAGCACGTTGAGGGGTGCCAAAAACATTCAGTACTTC.

The sample holds a few counts of this clonotype. The chain has TRBV5-1 and TRBJ2-1; a possible D gene is TRBD2 (5 bases). Per the germline V gene, CDR1 is SGHRS and CDR2 is YFSETQ. V was shortened by 6 bases and J by 3 bases, with 10 bases between the two germline ends. CDR3 length equals 13 residues. In nucleotides, the CDR3 is TGCGCCAGCAAAATCGGGAACTACAATGAGCAGTTCTTC. The encoded protein is CASKIGNYNEQFF.

This chain joins TRBV5-1 and TRBJ2-2; D is unclear. Germline assignment: CDR1 SGHRS and CDR2 YFSETQ. This CDR3 is 15 amino acids long. Between the trimmed V and J ends, which lost 0 bases and 3 bases, there was a span of 9 bases. As DNA, the CDR3 is TGCGCCAGCAGCTTGGCGACGGTGGACACCGGGGAGCTGTTTTTT. It specifies CASSLATVDTGELFF.

This clonotype has just a few counts. This chain connects TRBV10-3 to TRBJ2-7; D may be TRBD1 (6 bases). Per germline, CDR1 ENHRY and CDR2 SYGVKD. The V and J ends lost 10 bases and 2 bases respectively, with 18 bases between them. This CDR3 has 14 residues. The CDR3 protein is CATTGTTFPYEQYF. CDR3 DNA: TGTGCCACCACCGGGACAACCTTTCCCTACGAGCAGTACTTC.

This sequence joins TRBV7-2 and TRBJ2-7, with 9 nucleotides matching TRBD2. Germline loops: CDR1 SGHTA, CDR2 FQGNSA. The CDR3 has 15 residues. V lost 5 bases to trimming and J lost 0 bases; unmatched junction nucleotides: 5. Written as DNA, the CDR3 is TGTGCCAGCAGCAGACTAGCGGAGAGCTCCTACGAGCAGTACTTC. This encodes CASSRLAESSYEQYF.

This clonotype was picked up many times. The chain uses TRBV29-1 and TRBJ1-4, with TRBD1 identical over 10 bases. The CDR3 consists of 14 residues. The germline V gene has CDR1 SQVTM and CDR2 ANQGSEA. V lost 4 bases, J lost 7 bases, and 6 bases stayed unmatched. The CDR3 region has the DNA TGCAGCGTTGCCCCGGGACAGGGGAGTGAAAAACTGTTTTTT. Amino acid sequence: CSVAPGQGSEKLFF.

Ten or more counts support this clonotype. This chain links TRBV9 with TRBJ2-2; no reliable D call. CDR1 and CDR2 from the germline V gene are SGDLS and YYNGEE. V was trimmed by 4 bases and J by 4 bases, leaving 14 bases between them. The CDR3 extends over 15 amino acids. The CDR3 nucleotides read TGTGCCAGCAGCTCCGACCTGAGCAGCACCGGGGAGCTGTTTTTT. Its translation: CASSSDLSSTGELFF.

This clonotype has only a few counts. The chain's CDR3 is CASTLGRNSATNEKLFF. The DNA of the CDR3 is TGCGCCAGCACCCTCGGTCGGAATTCGGCAACTAATGAAAAACTGTTTTTT. The rearrangement uses TRBV5-1 and TRBJ1-4; D remains unclear. CDR3 length equals 17 residues. Per germline, CDR1 SGHRS and CDR2 YFSETQ. Trimming took off 6 bases at V and 0 bases at J, with 18 bases between the two ends.

This clonotype was counted only a few times. The chain uses TRBV6-5 and TRBJ2-1; no reliable D call. CDR3 length equals 13 residues. V lost 2 bases and J 8 bases, leaving 10 bases between the germline ends. Germline CDR1 is MNHEY and CDR2 is SVGAGI. The CDR3 DNA follows: TGTGCCAGCAGTTACGCGTTTAACGATGAGCAGTTCTTC. It codes for CASSYAFNDEQFF.